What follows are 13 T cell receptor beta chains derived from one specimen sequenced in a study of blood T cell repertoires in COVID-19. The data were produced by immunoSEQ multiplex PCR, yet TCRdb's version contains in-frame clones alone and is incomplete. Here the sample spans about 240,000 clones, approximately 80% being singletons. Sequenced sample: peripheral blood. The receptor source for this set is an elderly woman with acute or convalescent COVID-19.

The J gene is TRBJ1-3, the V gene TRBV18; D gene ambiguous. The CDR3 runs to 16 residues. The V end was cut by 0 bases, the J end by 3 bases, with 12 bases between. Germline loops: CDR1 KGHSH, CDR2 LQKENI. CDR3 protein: CASSPPKGGLGNTIYF. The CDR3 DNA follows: TGTGCCAGCTCACCACCAAAGGGAGGGCTTGGAAACACCATATATTTT. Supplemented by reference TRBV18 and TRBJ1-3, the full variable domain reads NAGVMQNPRHLVRRRGQEARLRCSPMKGHSHVYWYRQLPEEGLKFMVYLQKENIIDESGMPKERFSAEFPKEGPSILRIQQVVRGDSAAYFCASSPPKGGLGNTIYFGEGSWLTVV.

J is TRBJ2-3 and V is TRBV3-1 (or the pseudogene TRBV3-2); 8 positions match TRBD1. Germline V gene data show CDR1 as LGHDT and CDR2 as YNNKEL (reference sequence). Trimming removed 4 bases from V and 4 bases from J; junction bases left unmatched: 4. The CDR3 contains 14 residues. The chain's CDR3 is CASSPRQGSDTQYF. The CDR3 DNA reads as TGTGCCAGCAGCCCACGACAGGGGTCAGATACGCAGTATTTT.

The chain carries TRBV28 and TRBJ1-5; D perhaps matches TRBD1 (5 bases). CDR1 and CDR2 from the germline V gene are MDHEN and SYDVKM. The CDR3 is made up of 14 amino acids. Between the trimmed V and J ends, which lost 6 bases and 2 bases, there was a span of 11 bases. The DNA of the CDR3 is TGTGCCAGCAGGTGGGCAGGGCGCAATCAGCCCCAGCATTTT. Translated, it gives CASRWAGRNQPQHF. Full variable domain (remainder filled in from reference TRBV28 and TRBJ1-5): DVKVTQSSRYLVKRTGEKVFLECVQDMDHENMFWYRQDPGLGLRLIYFSYDVKMKEKGDIPEGYSVSREKKERFSLILESASTNQTSMYLCASRWAGRNQPQHFGDGTRLSIL.

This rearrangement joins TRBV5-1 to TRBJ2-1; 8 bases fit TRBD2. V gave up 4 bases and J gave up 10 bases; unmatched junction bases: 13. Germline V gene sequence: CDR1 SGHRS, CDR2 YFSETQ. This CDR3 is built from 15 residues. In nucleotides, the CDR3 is TGCGCCAGCAGCCCGCGATCCGGGGGGGGAAGGGAGCAGTTCTTC. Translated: CASSPRSGGGREQFF.

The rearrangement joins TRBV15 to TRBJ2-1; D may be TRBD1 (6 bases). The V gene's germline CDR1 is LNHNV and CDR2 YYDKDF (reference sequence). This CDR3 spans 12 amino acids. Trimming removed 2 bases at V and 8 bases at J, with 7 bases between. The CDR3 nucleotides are TGTGCCACCAGCAGAAACAGGGATGAGCAGTTCTTC. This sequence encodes CATSRNRDEQFF.

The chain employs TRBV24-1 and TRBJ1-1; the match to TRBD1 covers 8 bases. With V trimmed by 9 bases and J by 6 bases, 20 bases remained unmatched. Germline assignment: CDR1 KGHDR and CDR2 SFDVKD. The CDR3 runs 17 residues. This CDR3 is CATDRGQGSIRSSEAFF. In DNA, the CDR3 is TGTGCCACCGATCGAGGACAGGGCTCGATTCGATCCTCTGAAGCTTTCTTT.

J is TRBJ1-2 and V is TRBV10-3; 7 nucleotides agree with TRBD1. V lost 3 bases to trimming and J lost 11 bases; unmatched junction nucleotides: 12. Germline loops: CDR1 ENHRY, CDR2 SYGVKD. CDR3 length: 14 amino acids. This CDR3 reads CAISDPPDRDKYTF. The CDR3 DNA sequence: TGTGCCATCAGTGACCCCCCCGACAGGGACAAGTACACCTTC.

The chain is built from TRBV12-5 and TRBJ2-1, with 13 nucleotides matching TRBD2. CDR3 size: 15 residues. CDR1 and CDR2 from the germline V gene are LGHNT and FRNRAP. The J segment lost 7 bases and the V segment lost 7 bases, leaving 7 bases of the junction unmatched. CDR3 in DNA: TGTGCTAGTGCCTTAGGGGGACTAGCGGGGAATGAGCAGTTCTTC. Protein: CASALGGLAGNEQFF. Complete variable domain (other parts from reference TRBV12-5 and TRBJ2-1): DARVTQTPRHKVTEMGQEVTMRCQPILGHNTVFWYRQTMMQGLELLAYFRNRAPLDDSGMPKDRFSAEMPDATLATLKIQPSEPRDSAVYFCASALGGLAGNEQFFGPGTRLTVL.

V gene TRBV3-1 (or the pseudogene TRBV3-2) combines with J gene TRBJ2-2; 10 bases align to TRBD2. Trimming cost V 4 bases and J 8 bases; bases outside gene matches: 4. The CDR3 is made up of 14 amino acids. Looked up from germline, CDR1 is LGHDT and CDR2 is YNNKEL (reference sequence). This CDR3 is CASSRLAGGGELFF. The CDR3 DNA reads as TGTGCCAGCAGCCGACTAGCGGGCGGAGGGGAGCTGTTTTTT.

The CDR3 here is CASSLVSTSGSSYEQYF. Written as DNA, the CDR3 is TGTGCCAGCAGCTTAGTATCTACTAGCGGAAGCTCCTACGAGCAGTACTTC. The chain links TRBV7-2 to TRBJ2-7, with TRBD2 identical over 8 bases. Germline lookup yields CDR1 SGHTA and CDR2 FQGNSA. The V and J ends lost 1 base and 0 bases, in that order; junction bases with no gene match: 8. The CDR3 covers 17 residues.

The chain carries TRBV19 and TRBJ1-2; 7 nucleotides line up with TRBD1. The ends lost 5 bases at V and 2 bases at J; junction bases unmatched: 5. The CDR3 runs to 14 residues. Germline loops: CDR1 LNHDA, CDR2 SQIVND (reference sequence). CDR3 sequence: CASSRSGQNYGYTF. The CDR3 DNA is TGTGCCAGTAGTCGATCGGGACAGAACTATGGCTACACCTTC.

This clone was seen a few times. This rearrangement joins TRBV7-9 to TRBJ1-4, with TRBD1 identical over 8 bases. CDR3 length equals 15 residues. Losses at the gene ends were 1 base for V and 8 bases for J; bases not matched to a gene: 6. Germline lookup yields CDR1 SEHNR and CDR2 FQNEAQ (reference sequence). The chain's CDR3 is CASSLDLSGGEKLFF. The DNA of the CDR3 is TGTGCCAGCAGCTTAGATCTGTCAGGGGGCGAAAAACTGTTTTTT.

Here the CDR3 DNA reads TGTGCCAGCTCACTCGACAGGGCTAACACTGAAGCTTTCTTT. As protein: CASSLDRANTEAFF. The chain employs TRBV18 and TRBJ1-1; the match to TRBD1 covers 7 bases. Losses at the gene ends were 4 bases for V and 2 bases for J; bases not matched to a gene: 4. CDR1 and CDR2 from the germline V gene are KGHSH and LQKENI. CDR3 length equals 14 residues. Using reference TRBV18 and TRBJ1-1 for the parts outside the CDR3, the full variable domain is NAGVMQNPRHLVRRRGQEARLRCSPMKGHSHVYWYRQLPEEGLKFMVYLQKENIIDESGMPKERFSAEFPKEGPSILRIQQVVRGDSAAYFCASSLDRANTEAFFGQGTRLTVV.